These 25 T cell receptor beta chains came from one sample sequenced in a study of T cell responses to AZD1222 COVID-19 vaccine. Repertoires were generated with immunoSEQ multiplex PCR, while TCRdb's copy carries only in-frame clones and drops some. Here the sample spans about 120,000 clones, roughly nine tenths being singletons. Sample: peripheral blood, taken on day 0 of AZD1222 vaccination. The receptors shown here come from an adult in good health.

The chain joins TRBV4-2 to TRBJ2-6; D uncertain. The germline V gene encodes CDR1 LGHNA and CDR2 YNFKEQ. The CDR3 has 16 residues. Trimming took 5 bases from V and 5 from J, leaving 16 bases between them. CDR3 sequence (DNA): TGTGCCAGCAGCAGCGCGCGCAAAGGTCGGGCCAACGTCCTGACTTTC. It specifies CASSSARKGRANVLTF.

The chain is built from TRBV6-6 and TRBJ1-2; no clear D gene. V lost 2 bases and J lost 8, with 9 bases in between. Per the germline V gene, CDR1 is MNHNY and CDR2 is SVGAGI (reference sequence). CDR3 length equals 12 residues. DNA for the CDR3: TGTGCCAGCAGTTACGGGGTTAAAGGCTACACCTTC. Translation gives CASSYGVKGYTF.

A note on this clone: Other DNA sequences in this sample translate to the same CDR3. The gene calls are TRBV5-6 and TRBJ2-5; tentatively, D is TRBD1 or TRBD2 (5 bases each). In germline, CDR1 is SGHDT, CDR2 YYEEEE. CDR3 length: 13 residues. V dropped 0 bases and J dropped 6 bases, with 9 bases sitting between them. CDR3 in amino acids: CASSLGEGKTQYF. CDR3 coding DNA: TGTGCCAGCAGCTTGGGCGAGGGGAAGACCCAGTACTTC.

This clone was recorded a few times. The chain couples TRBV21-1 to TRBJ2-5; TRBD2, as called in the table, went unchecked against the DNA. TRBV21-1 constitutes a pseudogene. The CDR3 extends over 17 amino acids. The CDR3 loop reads CASSGRDFLWAQETQYF. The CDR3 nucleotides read TGTGCCAGCAGCGGAAGGGACTTCCTCTGGGCCCAAGAGACCCAGTACTTC.

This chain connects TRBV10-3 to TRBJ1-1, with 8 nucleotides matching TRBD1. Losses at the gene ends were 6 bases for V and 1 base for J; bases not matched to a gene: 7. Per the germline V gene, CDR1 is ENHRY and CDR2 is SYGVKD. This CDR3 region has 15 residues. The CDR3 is CAIRPGQVENTEAFF. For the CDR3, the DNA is TGTGCCATCAGACCGGGACAGGTAGAGAACACTGAAGCTTTCTTT.

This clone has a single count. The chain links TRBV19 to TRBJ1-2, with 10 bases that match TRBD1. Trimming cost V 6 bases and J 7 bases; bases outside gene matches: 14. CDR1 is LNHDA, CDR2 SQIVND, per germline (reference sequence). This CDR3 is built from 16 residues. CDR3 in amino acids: CASSSRDRGLKGGYTF. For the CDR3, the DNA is TGTGCCAGTAGCAGCAGGGACAGGGGCCTGAAAGGTGGCTACACCTTC.

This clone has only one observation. The DNA for the CDR3 is TGTGCCAGTGTGGCGGGGGCCTCTGGGGCCAACGTCCTGACTTTC. Translation gives CASVAGASGANVLTF. The chain employs TRBV19 and TRBJ2-6; D is perhaps TRBD2 (7 bases). The CDR3 extends over 15 amino acids. Germline loops: CDR1 LNHDA, CDR2 SQIVND (reference sequence). The V gene lost 8 bases and the J gene lost 0 bases, with 11 bases spanning the gap.

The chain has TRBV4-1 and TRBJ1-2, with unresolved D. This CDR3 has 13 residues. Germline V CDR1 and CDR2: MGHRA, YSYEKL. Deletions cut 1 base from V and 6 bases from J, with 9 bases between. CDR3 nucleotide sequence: TGCGCCAGCAGCCAAGCTCAAAGGAATGGCTACACCTTC. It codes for CASSQAQRNGYTF.

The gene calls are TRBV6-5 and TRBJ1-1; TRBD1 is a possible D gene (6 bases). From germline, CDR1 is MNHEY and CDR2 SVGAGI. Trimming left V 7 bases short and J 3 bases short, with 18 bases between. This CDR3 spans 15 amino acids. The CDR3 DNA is TGTGCCAGCATGGGGAGGGGGGAAAGGTACACTGAAGCTTTCTTT. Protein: CASMGRGERYTEAFF.

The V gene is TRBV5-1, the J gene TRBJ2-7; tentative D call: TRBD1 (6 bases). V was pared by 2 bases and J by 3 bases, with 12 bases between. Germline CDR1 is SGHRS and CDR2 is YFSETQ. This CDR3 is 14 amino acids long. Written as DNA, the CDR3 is TGCGCCAGCAGCTTCGGGACAACCCTCTACGAGCAGTACTTC. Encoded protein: CASSFGTTLYEQYF. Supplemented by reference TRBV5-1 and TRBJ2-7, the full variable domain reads KAGVTQTPRYLIKTRGQQVTLSCSPISGHRSVSWYQQTPGQGLQFLFEYFSETQRNKGNFPGRFSGRQFSNSRSEMNVSTLELGDSALYLCASSFGTTLYEQYFGPGTRLTVT.

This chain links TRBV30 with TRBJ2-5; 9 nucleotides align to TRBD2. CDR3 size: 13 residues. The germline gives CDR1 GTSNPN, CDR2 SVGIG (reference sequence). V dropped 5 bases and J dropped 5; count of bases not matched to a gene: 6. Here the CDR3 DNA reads TGTGCCTGGTCACTAGCGGGCTCTGAGACCCAGTACTTC. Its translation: CAWSLAGSETQYF. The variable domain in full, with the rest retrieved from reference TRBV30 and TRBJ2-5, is SQTIHQWPATLVQPVGSPLSLECTVEGTSNPNLYWYRQAAGRGLQLLFYSVGIGQISSEVPQNLSASRPQDRQFILSSKKLLLSDSGFYLCAWSLAGSETQYFGPGTRLLVL.

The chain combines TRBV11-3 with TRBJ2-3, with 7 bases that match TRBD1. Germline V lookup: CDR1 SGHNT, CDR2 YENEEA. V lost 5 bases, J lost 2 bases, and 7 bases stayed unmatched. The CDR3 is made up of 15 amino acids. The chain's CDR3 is CASSPRQGPTDTQYF. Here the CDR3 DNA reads TGTGCCAGCAGCCCCCGACAGGGCCCCACAGATACGCAGTATTTT.

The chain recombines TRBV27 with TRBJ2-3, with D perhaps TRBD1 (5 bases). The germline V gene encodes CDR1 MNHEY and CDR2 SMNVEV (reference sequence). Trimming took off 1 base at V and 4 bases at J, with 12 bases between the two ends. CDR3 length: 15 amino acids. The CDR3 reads CASSLYMDISDTQYF. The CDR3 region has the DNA TGTGCCAGCAGTTTATATATGGACATTTCAGATACGCAGTATTTT.

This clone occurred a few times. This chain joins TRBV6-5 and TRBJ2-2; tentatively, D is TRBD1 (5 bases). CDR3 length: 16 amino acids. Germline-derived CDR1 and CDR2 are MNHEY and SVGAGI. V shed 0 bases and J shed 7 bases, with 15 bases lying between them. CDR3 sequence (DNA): TGTGCCAGCAGTTACTCGGGATGGAGAACAGGCGGGGAGCTGTTTTTT. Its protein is CASSYSGWRTGGELFF.

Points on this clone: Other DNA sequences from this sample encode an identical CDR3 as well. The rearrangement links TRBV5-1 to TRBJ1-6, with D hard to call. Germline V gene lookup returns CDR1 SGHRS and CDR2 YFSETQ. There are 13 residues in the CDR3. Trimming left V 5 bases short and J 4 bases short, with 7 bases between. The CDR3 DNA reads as TGCGCCAGCAGTACGGATTATAATTCACCCCTCCACTTT. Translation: CASSTDYNSPLHF.

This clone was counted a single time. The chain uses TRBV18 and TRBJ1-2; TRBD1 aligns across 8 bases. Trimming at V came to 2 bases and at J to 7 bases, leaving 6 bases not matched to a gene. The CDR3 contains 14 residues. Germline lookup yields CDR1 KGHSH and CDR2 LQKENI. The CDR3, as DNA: TGTGCCAGCTCACCAGCCAGGGGGCTTTTTGGCTACACCTTC. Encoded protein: CASSPARGLFGYTF.

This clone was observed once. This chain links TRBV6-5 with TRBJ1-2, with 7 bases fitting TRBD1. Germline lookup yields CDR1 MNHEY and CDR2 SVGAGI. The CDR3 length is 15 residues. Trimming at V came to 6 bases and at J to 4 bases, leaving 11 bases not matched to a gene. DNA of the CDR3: TGTGCCAGCAGCAAAGTAGGGGGCTGGGGCTATGGCTACACCTTC. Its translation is CASSKVGGWGYGYTF.

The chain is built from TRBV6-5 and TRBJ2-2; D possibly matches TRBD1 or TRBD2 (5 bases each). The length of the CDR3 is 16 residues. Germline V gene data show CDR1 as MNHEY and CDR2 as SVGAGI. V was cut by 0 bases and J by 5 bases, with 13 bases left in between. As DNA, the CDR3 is TGTGCCAGCAGTTACTCGGGGGAGAGTTTAACCGGGGAGCTGTTTTTT. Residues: CASSYSGESLTGELFF.

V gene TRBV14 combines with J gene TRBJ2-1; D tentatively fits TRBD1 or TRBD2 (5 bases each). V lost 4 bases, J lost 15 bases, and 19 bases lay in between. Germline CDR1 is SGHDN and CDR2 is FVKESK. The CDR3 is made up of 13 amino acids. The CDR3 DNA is TGTGCCAGCAGCCCCTCGGGGTTAGGGGTTTGGTTCTTC. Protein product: CASSPSGLGVWFF.

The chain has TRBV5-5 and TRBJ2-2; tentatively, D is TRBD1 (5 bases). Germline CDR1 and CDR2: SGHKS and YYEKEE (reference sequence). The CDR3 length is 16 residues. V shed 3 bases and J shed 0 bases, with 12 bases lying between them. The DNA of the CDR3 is TGTGCCAGCAGCTCGCAGGGCGGCGCGAACACCGGGGAGCTGTTTTTT. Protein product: CASSSQGGANTGELFF.

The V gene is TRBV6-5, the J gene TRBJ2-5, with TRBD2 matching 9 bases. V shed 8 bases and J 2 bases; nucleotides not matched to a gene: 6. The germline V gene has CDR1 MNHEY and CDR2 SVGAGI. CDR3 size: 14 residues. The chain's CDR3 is CASQGGGAQETQYF. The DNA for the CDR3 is TGTGCCAGCCAGGGCGGGGGGGCTCAAGAGACCCAGTACTTC.

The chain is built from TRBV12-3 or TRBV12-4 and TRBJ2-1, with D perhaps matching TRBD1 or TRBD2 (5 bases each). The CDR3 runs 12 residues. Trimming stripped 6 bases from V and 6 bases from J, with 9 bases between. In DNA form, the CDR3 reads TGTGCCAGCAGACTAGGGGCCAATGAGCAGTTCTTC. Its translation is CASRLGANEQFF.

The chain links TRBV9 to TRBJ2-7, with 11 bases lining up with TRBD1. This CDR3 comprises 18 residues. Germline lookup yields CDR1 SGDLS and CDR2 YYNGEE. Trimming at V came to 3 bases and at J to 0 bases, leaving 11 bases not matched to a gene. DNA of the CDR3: TGTGCCAGCAGCGCCTCTGAGGACAGGGGGCTCCTCTCCTACGAGCAGTACTTC. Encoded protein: CASSASEDRGLLSYEQYF.

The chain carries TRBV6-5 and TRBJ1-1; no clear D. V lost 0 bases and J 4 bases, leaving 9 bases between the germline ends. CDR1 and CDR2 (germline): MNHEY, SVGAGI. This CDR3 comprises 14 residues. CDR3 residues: CASSYSQRRTEAFF. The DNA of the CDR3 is TGTGCCAGCAGTTACTCCCAGAGGCGCACTGAAGCTTTCTTT.

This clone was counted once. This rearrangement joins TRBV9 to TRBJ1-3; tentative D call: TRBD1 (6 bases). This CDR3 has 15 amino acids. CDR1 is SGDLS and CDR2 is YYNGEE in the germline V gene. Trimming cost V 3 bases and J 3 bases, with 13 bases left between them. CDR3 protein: CASSGRGANGNTIYF. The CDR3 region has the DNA TGTGCCAGCAGCGGACGGGGGGCAAATGGAAACACCATATATTTT. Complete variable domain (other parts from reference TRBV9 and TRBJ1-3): DSGVTQTPKHLITATGQRVTLRCSPRSGDLSVYWYQQSLDQGLQFLIQYYNGEERAKGNILERFSAQQFPDLHSELNLSSLELGDSALYFCASSGRGANGNTIYFGEGSWLTVV.